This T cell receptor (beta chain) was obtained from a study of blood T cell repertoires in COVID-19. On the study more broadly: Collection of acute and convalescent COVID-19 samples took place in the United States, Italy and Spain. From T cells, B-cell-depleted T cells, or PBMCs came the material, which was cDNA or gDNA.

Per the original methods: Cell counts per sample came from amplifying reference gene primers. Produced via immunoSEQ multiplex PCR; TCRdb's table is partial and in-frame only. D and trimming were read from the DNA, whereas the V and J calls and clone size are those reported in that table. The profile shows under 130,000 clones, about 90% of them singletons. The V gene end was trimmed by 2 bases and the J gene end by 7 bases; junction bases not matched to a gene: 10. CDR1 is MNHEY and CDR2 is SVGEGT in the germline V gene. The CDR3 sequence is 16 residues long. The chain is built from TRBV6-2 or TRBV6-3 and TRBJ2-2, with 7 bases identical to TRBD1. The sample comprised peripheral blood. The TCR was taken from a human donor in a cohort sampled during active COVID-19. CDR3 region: CASSYPMTGISGELFF. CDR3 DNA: TGTGCCAGCAGTTACCCGATGACAGGGATTAGCGGGGAGCTGTTTTTT.